A selection of T cell receptor beta chains follows, all from one sample in a study of T cells in Graves' hyperthyroidism and ophthalmopathy. TCRdb reanalysed the multiplex PCR reads using MiXCR and keeps one entry per CDR3 protein. The profile covers about 200,000 distinct CDR3 sequences, with about 15% appearing a single time and around 50% taken by the ten largest. The material sequenced was blood. These receptors came from a man over 45 with Graves' hyperthyroidism. Each CDR3 is given with its conserved first and last residue. The D gene is left open where the match is weak. Where a row states a size, it is once, few, many or the class of an expanded clone; other rows omit it.

j_call: TRBJ2-5; v_call: TRBV7-2; d_call: -; clone_size: few; cdr3_aa: CASSSKQGIGAFRETQYF; cdr3_nt: TGTGCCAGCAGCTCTAAACAGGGAATAGGGGCCTTCCGGGAGACCCAGTACTTC
j_call: TRBJ2-7; v_call: TRBV14; d_call: TRBD2; clone_size: many; cdr3_aa: CASSQGLAGVYEQYF; cdr3_nt: TGTGCCAGCAGCCAAGGACTAGCGGGAGTTTACGAGCAGTACTTC
j_call: TRBJ1-2; v_call: TRBV10-3; d_call: TRBD1; clone_size: -; cdr3_aa: CAIIRQGVGYTF; cdr3_nt: TGTGCCATCATCCGACAGGGGGTTGGCTACACCTTC
j_call: TRBJ1-1; v_call: TRBV10-3; d_call: -; clone_size: many; cdr3_aa: CAISEVAANTEAFF; cdr3_nt: TGTGCCATCAGTGAGGTGGCTGCGAACACTGAAGCTTTCTTT
j_call: TRBJ2-1; v_call: TRBV3-1; d_call: -; clone_size: -; cdr3_aa: CASSQETGPYNEQFF; cdr3_nt: TGTGCCAGCAGCCAAGAAACGGGACCCTACAATGAGCAGTTCTTC
j_call: TRBJ2-3; v_call: TRBV2; d_call: TRBD2; clone_size: -; cdr3_aa: CASSTRAGLVSDTQYF; cdr3_nt: TGTGCCAGCAGTACCAGAGCGGGACTAGTATCAGATACGCAGTATTTT
j_call: TRBJ2-5; v_call: TRBV19; d_call: -; clone_size: once; cdr3_aa: CASSPGTGSFQETQYF; cdr3_nt: TGTGCCAGTAGTCCGGGGACGGGATCTTTCCAAGAGACCCAGTACTTC
j_call: TRBJ2-5; v_call: TRBV6-5; d_call: -; clone_size: many; cdr3_aa: CASSVTPGMGETQYF; cdr3_nt: TGTGCCAGTTCAGTTACACCAGGGATGGGAGAGACCCAGTACTTC
j_call: TRBJ2-3; v_call: TRBV28; d_call: -; clone_size: few; cdr3_aa: CASSTRRDTQYF; cdr3_nt: TGTGCCAGCAGTACTAGGCGCGATACGCAGTATTTT
j_call: TRBJ2-7; v_call: TRBV12-3/TRBV12-4; d_call: TRBD2; clone_size: many; cdr3_aa: CASRSGTSFEQYF; cdr3_nt: TGTGCCAGCAGGTCCGGGACTAGCTTCGAGCAGTACTTC
j_call: TRBJ2-3; v_call: TRBV7-9; d_call: -; clone_size: few; cdr3_aa: CASSAQGGFTQYF; cdr3_nt: TGTGCCAGCAGTGCACAAGGGGGTTTCACGCAGTATTTT
j_call: TRBJ2-3; v_call: TRBV28; d_call: -; clone_size: many; cdr3_aa: CASRVAGTVADTQYF; cdr3_nt: TGTGCCAGCAGGGTCGCGGGAACGGTCGCAGATACGCAGTATTTT
j_call: TRBJ2-2; v_call: TRBV5-1; d_call: TRBD2; clone_size: -; cdr3_aa: CASSSQGSGSAGELFF; cdr3_nt: TGCGCCAGCAGCTCACAGGGTAGCGGGAGTGCCGGGGAGCTGTTTTTT
j_call: TRBJ1-1; v_call: TRBV27; d_call: -; clone_size: few; cdr3_aa: CASSPIQGPLWNTEAFF; cdr3_nt: TGTGCCAGCAGTCCCATTCAGGGTCCCCTTTGGAACACTGAAGCTTTCTTT
j_call: TRBJ2-1; v_call: TRBV7-9; d_call: -; clone_size: many; cdr3_aa: CASSLARQTSYNEQFF; cdr3_nt: TGTGCCAGCAGCTTAGCCCGGCAGACCTCCTACAATGAGCAGTTCTTC
j_call: TRBJ1-1; v_call: TRBV11-1; d_call: -; clone_size: many; cdr3_aa: CASSRPGHRANTEAFF; cdr3_nt: TGTGCCAGCAGCCGACCGGGTCACAGAGCAAACACTGAAGCTTTCTTT
j_call: TRBJ2-3; v_call: TRBV2; d_call: TRBD2; clone_size: many; cdr3_aa: CASSRTSGSVDTQYF; cdr3_nt: TGTGCCAGCAGCAGGACTAGCGGGAGTGTGGATACGCAGTATTTT
j_call: TRBJ1-1; v_call: TRBV18; d_call: -; clone_size: many; cdr3_aa: CASSPRGRTEAFF; cdr3_nt: TGTGCCAGCTCACCACGTGGAAGGACTGAAGCTTTCTTT
j_call: TRBJ2-1; v_call: TRBV7-2; d_call: TRBD2; clone_size: many; cdr3_aa: CASRRNGVAGYNEQFF; cdr3_nt: TGTGCCAGCAGACGAAACGGGGTAGCGGGATACAATGAGCAGTTCTTC
j_call: TRBJ2-1; v_call: TRBV6-1; d_call: TRBD2; clone_size: many; cdr3_aa: CASRYSGSSYNEQFF; cdr3_nt: TGTGCCAGCAGATACAGCGGGAGCTCCTACAATGAGCAGTTCTTC
j_call: TRBJ1-5; v_call: TRBV12-3/TRBV12-4; d_call: -; clone_size: many; cdr3_aa: CASSFRGVGQPQHF; cdr3_nt: TGTGCCAGCAGTTTTCGAGGGGTCGGGCAGCCCCAGCATTTT
j_call: TRBJ1-2; v_call: TRBV2; d_call: -; clone_size: -; cdr3_aa: CASKVKSVYGYTF; cdr3_nt: TGTGCCAGCAAAGTAAAATCCGTCTATGGCTACACCTTC
j_call: TRBJ2-1; v_call: TRBV28; d_call: -; clone_size: few; cdr3_aa: CASSLGGPSYNEQFF; cdr3_nt: TGTGCCAGCAGCCTAGGGGGGCCCAGCTACAATGAGCAGTTCTTC
j_call: TRBJ2-7; v_call: TRBV20-1; d_call: TRBD2; clone_size: once; cdr3_aa: CSAMGGGQSEAYEQYF; cdr3_nt: TGCAGTGCTATGGGCGGGGGGCAGTCCGAGGCCTACGAGCAGTACTTC
j_call: TRBJ1-6; v_call: TRBV7-2; d_call: TRBD1; clone_size: few; cdr3_aa: CASSRTGDNSPLHF; cdr3_nt: TGTGCCAGCAGCCGGACAGGGGACAATTCACCCCTCCACTTT
j_call: TRBJ2-3; v_call: TRBV28; d_call: -; clone_size: -; cdr3_aa: CATSGTGRTDTQYF; cdr3_nt: TGTGCCACTTCTGGGACCGGGAGAACAGATACGCAGTATTTT
j_call: TRBJ1-6; v_call: TRBV10-3; d_call: -; clone_size: few; cdr3_aa: CASRGAGRGDYNSPLHF; cdr3_nt: TGTGCCTCCCGCGGGGCAGGCCGAGGGGACTATAATTCACCCCTCCACTTT
j_call: TRBJ2-7; v_call: TRBV18; d_call: -; clone_size: -; cdr3_aa: CASSPRRWDSSTSYEQYF; cdr3_nt: TGTGCCAGCTCACCCCGACGATGGGACTCGTCAACATCCTACGAGCAGTACTTC
j_call: TRBJ2-7; v_call: TRBV15; d_call: -; clone_size: -; cdr3_aa: CATSKRGRYYEQYF; cdr3_nt: TGTGCCACCAGCAAAAGGGGACGGTACTACGAGCAGTACTTC
j_call: TRBJ2-7; v_call: TRBV29-1; d_call: -; clone_size: few; cdr3_aa: CSYRASGSYEQYF; cdr3_nt: TGCAGTTACAGGGCCTCGGGCTCCTACGAGCAGTACTTC
j_call: TRBJ2-2; v_call: TRBV10-3; d_call: -; clone_size: few; cdr3_aa: CAISGATDTGELFF; cdr3_nt: TGTGCCATCAGTGGTGCGACAGACACCGGGGAGCTGTTTTTT
j_call: TRBJ2-1; v_call: TRBV28; d_call: TRBD2; clone_size: many; cdr3_aa: CASSGLAVANEQFF; cdr3_nt: TGTGCCAGCTCGGGACTAGCGGTCGCCAATGAGCAGTTCTTC
j_call: TRBJ1-1; v_call: TRBV24-1; d_call: -; clone_size: few; cdr3_aa: CATSDGWGTEAFF; cdr3_nt: TGTGCCACCAGTGATGGATGGGGCACTGAAGCTTTCTTT
j_call: TRBJ2-5; v_call: TRBV10-3; d_call: -; clone_size: few; cdr3_aa: CAIKDGSQETQYF; cdr3_nt: TGTGCCATCAAGGACGGATCCCAAGAGACCCAGTACTTC
j_call: TRBJ2-5; v_call: TRBV28; d_call: -; clone_size: many; cdr3_aa: CASSLDTEVVETQYF; cdr3_nt: TGTGCCAGCAGTTTAGATACGGAGGTGGTTGAGACCCAGTACTTC
j_call: TRBJ1-2; v_call: TRBV28; d_call: TRBD1; clone_size: many; cdr3_aa: CASRTTGGFGYTF; cdr3_nt: TGTGCCAGCAGGACCACAGGGGGATTCGGCTACACCTTC
j_call: TRBJ2-7; v_call: TRBV19; d_call: TRBD2; clone_size: few; cdr3_aa: CASSSGTSRQYEQYF; cdr3_nt: TGTGCCAGTAGTAGCGGGACTAGCAGACAATACGAGCAGTACTTC
j_call: TRBJ1-1; v_call: TRBV19; d_call: -; clone_size: -; cdr3_aa: CASSTRGIYTEAFF; cdr3_nt: TGTGCCAGTAGTACAAGGGGGATCTACACTGAAGCTTTCTTT
j_call: TRBJ1-2; v_call: TRBV7-9; d_call: -; clone_size: few; cdr3_aa: CASSLAERSDLYTF; cdr3_nt: TGTGCCAGCAGCTTAGCTGAGCGGTCCGATCTCTACACCTTC
j_call: TRBJ2-5; v_call: TRBV5-1; d_call: -; clone_size: -; cdr3_aa: CASGQTRGLVETQYF; cdr3_nt: TGCGCCAGCGGACAGACGAGAGGCCTAGTAGAGACCCAGTACTTC
j_call: TRBJ2-7; v_call: TRBV19; d_call: -; clone_size: many; cdr3_aa: CASSIGRNEQYF; cdr3_nt: TGTGCCAGTAGTATCGGCAGGAACGAGCAGTACTTC
j_call: TRBJ2-6; v_call: TRBV28; d_call: TRBD1; clone_size: many; cdr3_aa: CASSLAQGATGANVLTF; cdr3_nt: TGTGCCAGCAGTTTAGCACAGGGGGCGACTGGGGCCAACGTCCTGACTTTC
j_call: TRBJ2-1; v_call: TRBV7-2; d_call: -; clone_size: many; cdr3_aa: CASSSDTFSGNEQFF; cdr3_nt: TGTGCCAGCAGCTCGGACACCTTCTCCGGCAATGAGCAGTTCTTC
j_call: TRBJ2-1; v_call: TRBV6-1; d_call: -; clone_size: many; cdr3_aa: CASSLTGTNYNEQFF; cdr3_nt: TGTGCCAGCAGTCTCACCGGGACAAATTACAATGAGCAGTTCTTC
j_call: TRBJ2-5; v_call: TRBV6-1; d_call: TRBD2; clone_size: few; cdr3_aa: CASSQLAAHAETQYF; cdr3_nt: TGTGCCAGCAGTCAACTAGCGGCCCATGCGGAGACCCAGTACTTC
j_call: TRBJ2-3; v_call: TRBV2; d_call: -; clone_size: few; cdr3_aa: CASSVLARGTDTQYF; cdr3_nt: TGTGCCAGCAGTGTTCTAGCGAGAGGCACAGATACGCAGTATTTT
j_call: TRBJ2-3; v_call: TRBV2; d_call: TRBD1; clone_size: many; cdr3_aa: CARNDRVASTDTQYF; cdr3_nt: TGTGCCAGAAATGACAGGGTGGCTAGCACAGATACGCAGTATTTT
j_call: TRBJ2-6; v_call: TRBV18; d_call: -; clone_size: many; cdr3_aa: CASSPSGANVLTF; cdr3_nt: TGTGCCAGCAGCCCCTCCGGGGCCAACGTCCTGACTTTC
j_call: TRBJ2-5; v_call: TRBV5-1; d_call: -; clone_size: few; cdr3_aa: CASRFGVEETQYF; cdr3_nt: TGCGCCAGCAGGTTTGGCGTCGAAGAGACCCAGTACTTC
j_call: TRBJ2-1; v_call: TRBV7-9; d_call: TRBD2; clone_size: -; cdr3_aa: CASSPVPGITSGSSMRNEQFF; cdr3_nt: TGTGCCAGCAGTCCCGTTCCTGGGATAACTAGCGGGAGCAGTATGAGGAATGAGCAGTTCTTC
j_call: TRBJ2-5; v_call: TRBV7-3; d_call: TRBD1; clone_size: many; cdr3_aa: CASSLSFGQGKETQYF; cdr3_nt: TGTGCCAGCAGCTTAAGCTTTGGACAGGGGAAAGAGACCCAGTACTTC
j_call: TRBJ2-3; v_call: TRBV28; d_call: -; clone_size: many; cdr3_aa: CASSLYGADTQYF; cdr3_nt: TGTGCCAGCAGTTTATATGGGGCTGATACGCAGTATTTT
j_call: TRBJ1-2; v_call: TRBV20-1; d_call: -; clone_size: few; cdr3_aa: CSARDRWGDYGYTF; cdr3_nt: TGCAGTGCTAGAGATAGGTGGGGGGACTATGGCTACACCTTC